A single sample gave rise to the 15 T cell receptor beta chains below, sequenced in a study of a mutant IDH1 vaccine in newly diagnosed glioma (dated by TCRdb to the early 2020s). Preparation of the library involved the immunoSEQ multiplex PCR assay. Here the immuneACCESS table is served through TCRdb, limited to in-frame sequences with V and J called. Missing clones are a known gap in these copies; in checked studies unresolved V genes cover under half, and the rest lacks a known reason. The table for this sample lists approximately 20,000 clones; roughly 88% of them were counted only once. The top ten hold about 5% of the sample. The intended sense of this specimen's time point label: baseline, week 1 (first vaccination visit). The sample's treatment or condition label, decoded: pre-vaccination baseline after standard-of-care therapy. The material sequenced was PBMCs, taken from a glioma patient treated with radiotherapy, temozolomide or both. All receptors come from a man aged 35 to 55 with glioma.

The CDR3 DNA sequence: TGTGCCAGCTCACGGACCAGGGGCGGGAGACTAGCCTACAATGAGCAGTTCTTC. This translates into CASSRTRGGRLAYNEQFF. The chain recombines TRBV18 with TRBJ2-1; D is perhaps TRBD2 (7 bases). CDR1 and CDR2 (germline): KGHSH, LQKENI. V was shortened by 4 bases and J by 2 bases, with 21 bases between the two germline ends. CDR3 length equals 18 residues. The entire variable domain, with the rest obtained from reference TRBV18 and TRBJ2-1, is as follows: NAGVMQNPRHLVRRRGQEARLRCSPMKGHSHVYWYRQLPEEGLKFMVYLQKENIIDESGMPKERFSAEFPKEGPSILRIQQVVRGDSAAYFCASSRTRGGRLAYNEQFFGPGTRLTVL.

The V call is TRBV6-5, the J call TRBJ1-1; the D is unclear. The V end was cut by 5 bases, the J end by 2 bases, with 12 bases between. The CDR3 totals 14 residues. CDR1 and CDR2 (germline): MNHEY, SVGAGI. The CDR3 loop is CASSTRRANTEAFF. For the CDR3, the DNA is TGTGCCAGCAGTACCCGACGGGCCAACACTGAAGCTTTCTTT.

The J gene is TRBJ1-1, the V gene TRBV7-2; 8 positions match TRBD1. V lost 2 bases to trimming and J lost 8 bases; unmatched junction nucleotides: 4. From germline, CDR1 is SGHTA and CDR2 FQGNSA. CDR3 size: 13 residues. The CDR3: CASSLSGDREAFF. The CDR3 DNA reads as TGTGCCAGCAGCTTATCGGGGGACAGGGAAGCTTTCTTT.

The genes are TRBV6-1 and TRBJ1-1; a possible D gene is TRBD1 (6 bases). The CDR3 totals 13 residues. CDR1 and CDR2 from the germline V gene are MNHNS and SASEGT. The V end was cut by 6 bases, the J end by 5 bases, with 13 bases between. This CDR3 reads CASRRVRGTEAFF. CDR3 coding DNA: TGTGCCAGCAGGAGGGTCAGGGGAACTGAAGCTTTCTTT.

This clone came up a few times. V and J are TRBV30 and TRBJ1-1, with D maybe TRBD1 (5 bases). The ends were cut back, 3 bases at V and 5 bases at J, with 13 bases in the middle. The CDR3 runs 13 residues. Germline V gene data show CDR1 as GTSNPN and CDR2 as SVGIG (reference sequence). CDR3 DNA sequence: TGTGCCTGGAGAGGACGGGGCCGGACTGAAGCTTTCTTT. This gives the protein CAWRGRGRTEAFF.

This chain links TRBV27 with TRBJ1-2; possible D gene TRBD1, 5 bases. Germline V gives CDR1 MNHEY, CDR2 SMNVEV (reference sequence). Trimming cost V 1 base and J 5 bases, with 14 bases left between them. The CDR3 has 15 residues. DNA of the CDR3: TGTGCCAGCAGTTTATATGGGGGAGTGGGTTATGGCTACACCTTC. Amino acids: CASSLYGGVGYGYTF.

J is TRBJ2-7 and V is TRBV23-1; D is perhaps TRBD2 (6 bases). TRBV23-1 has ORF status, its function being uncertain. The CDR3 loop spans 14 amino acids. Trimming stripped 4 bases from V and 1 base from J, with 11 bases between. CDR3 in amino acids: CASSRCGDSYEQYV. Here the CDR3 DNA reads TGCGCCAGCAGTCGTTGCGGGGATTCCTACGAGCAGTACGTC.

The chain carries TRBV6-1 and TRBJ1-1; 8 nucleotides line up with TRBD1. V trimming: 6 bases; J trimming: 4 bases; junction bases outside the gene matches: 4. Looked up from germline, CDR1 is MNHNS and CDR2 is SASEGT. The CDR3 extends over 13 amino acids. DNA of the CDR3: TGTGCCAGCAGCCGAACAGGGGGCACTGAAGCTTTCTTT. It encodes CASSRTGGTEAFF.

The chain combines TRBV7-2 with TRBJ2-3; 8 positions match TRBD2. The CDR3 contains 14 residues. Germline V gene sequence: CDR1 SGHTA, CDR2 FQGNSA. The junction had 9 bases not matched to a gene; V was cut back by 7 bases and J by 6 bases. CDR3 amino acids: CASTQAGAGDTQYF. The CDR3 DNA reads TGTGCCAGCACCCAAGCGGGAGCGGGGGATACGCAGTATTTT.

V usage is TRBV15 and J usage is TRBJ1-4; 7 nucleotides align to TRBD1. This CDR3 spans 14 amino acids. J lost 5 bases, V lost 5 bases, and 5 bases had no gene match. Germline loops: CDR1 LNHNV, CDR2 YYDKDF (reference sequence). CDR3 DNA sequence: TGTGCCACCAGCCGGGGACAGACAAATGAAAAACTGTTTTTT. The encoded protein is CATSRGQTNEKLFF.

The chain combines TRBV6-1 with TRBJ2-3, with D perhaps TRBD1 (5 bases). Germline V gene data show CDR1 as MNHNS and CDR2 as SASEGT. Trimming left V 11 bases short and J 3 bases short, with 12 bases between. The CDR3 covers 12 residues. The CDR3 region is CAVDRQTDTQYF. CDR3 nucleotide sequence: TGTGCCGTGGATCGACAGACAGATACGCAGTATTTT.

This chain connects TRBV6-5 to TRBJ1-1; no definite D call. Trimming stripped 6 bases from V and 2 bases from J, with 13 bases between. Germline loops: CDR1 MNHEY, CDR2 SVGAGI. CDR3 length: 14 amino acids. CDR3 nucleotides: TGTGCCAGCAGACAAATCGGCAGCAACACTGAAGCTTTCTTT. This sequence encodes CASRQIGSNTEAFF.

This clone was seen a few times. J is TRBJ2-7 and V is TRBV19; either TRBD1 or TRBD2 may fit D (6 bases each). V lost 5 bases to trimming and J lost 5 bases, with 19 bases between them. Per germline, CDR1 LNHDA and CDR2 SQIVND (reference sequence). The CDR3 covers 15 residues. The CDR3 region has the DNA TGTGCCAGTAGTTCCGGGGGCGAAAATTTCCACGAGCAGTACTTC. It yields the protein CASSSGGENFHEQYF.

The V call is TRBV28, the J call TRBJ1-2; TRBD1 might be the D (5 bases). This CDR3 region has 12 residues. Trimming removed 7 bases at V and 8 bases at J, with 14 bases between. The V gene's germline CDR1 is MDHEN and CDR2 SYDVKM. The CDR3 protein is CASNRGGRGYTF. The CDR3 DNA sequence: TGTGCCAGCAATAGGGGAGGAAGAGGCTACACCTTC.

The J gene is TRBJ2-7, the V gene TRBV14, with 13 bases aligning to TRBD2. The CDR3 is 20 amino acids. Germline values: CDR1 SGHDN, CDR2 FVKESK. V was pared by 0 bases and J by 6 bases, with 17 bases of the junction left unmatched. Here the CDR3 reads CASSQDVGRLAGGFSGEQYF. As DNA, the CDR3 is TGTGCCAGCAGCCAAGATGTGGGTAGACTAGCGGGAGGTTTCAGTGGCGAGCAGTACTTC.